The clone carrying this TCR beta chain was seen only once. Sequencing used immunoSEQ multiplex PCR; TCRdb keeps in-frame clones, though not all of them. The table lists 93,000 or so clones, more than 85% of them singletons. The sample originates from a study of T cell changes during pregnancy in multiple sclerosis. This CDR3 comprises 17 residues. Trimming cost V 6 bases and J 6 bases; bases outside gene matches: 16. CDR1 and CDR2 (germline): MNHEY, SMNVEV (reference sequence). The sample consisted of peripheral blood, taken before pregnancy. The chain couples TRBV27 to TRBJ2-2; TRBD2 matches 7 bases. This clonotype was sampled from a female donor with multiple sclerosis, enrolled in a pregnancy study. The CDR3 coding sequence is TGTGCCAGCAGCTCCGTCGTACTAGCGTCGGAGGCCGGGGAGCTGTTTTTT. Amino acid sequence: CASSSVVLASEAGELFF.